This T cell receptor beta chain is drawn from a study of identical twins. The study, taken as a whole, reports: Some out-of-frame alpha sequences were shared by twins, and these showed excess low generation probability. Twin sharing of out-of-frame TCR alpha was underestimated by models in monozygotic pairs.

TCRdb reanalysed the 5' RACE reads using MiXCR and keeps one entry per CDR3 protein. The repertoire holds about 520,000 distinct CDR3 sequences, with 20% to 25% as singletons. This clonotype turned up a few times. The antigen remains unidentified. Per germline, CDR1 SEHNR and CDR2 FQNEAQ (reference sequence). Trimming shortened V by 0 bases and J by 2 bases, and 2 bases separated the two germline ends. The CDR3 is made up of 14 amino acids. These sequences were also reported in another study, on T cells expressing NK-cell markers.

Material for sequencing was CD4+ T cells sorted from blood. This chain joins TRBV7-9 and TRBJ2-6; D unresolved. The TCR sequence derives from a woman in her late teens or twenties in good health. CDR3 DNA sequence: TGTGCCAGCAGCTTAGCTCCTGGGGCCAACGTCCTGACTTTC. Its translation is CASSLAPGANVLTF.